This T cell receptor beta chain came from a study of T cell responses to AZD1222 COVID-19 vaccine. Whole-study results and caveats: Females outnumbered males among donors, who were mostly white British; clonal diversity was possibly underestimated. Once two AZD1222 doses were given, Spike-specific TCR breadth and depth went up. Nearly half of spike-specific TCRs reportedly go after variant regions that carry no mutations. The study found vaccine-associated CD4 TCRs spanning spike, dominant at 160-218 and 743-854.

The protocol was immunoSEQ multiplex PCR, while the TCRdb copy is restricted to in-frame clones and leaves out a portion. The repertoire holds 100,000 to 150,000 clones, with 89% as singletons. This CDR3 is 15 amino acids long. Looked up from germline, CDR1 is SGHTA and CDR2 is FQGNSA. Trimming left V 5 bases short and J 0 bases short, with 11 bases between. About this clone itself: The antigen is unknown.

This chain connects TRBV7-2 to TRBJ2-1; the D is unclear. The sequencing used peripheral blood, collected on day 0 of AZD1222 vaccination. The source of this sequence is an adult in good health. CDR3 coding DNA: TGTGCCAGCAGCCCTGAGGTCAGCTCCTACAATGAGCAGTTCTTC. It yields the protein CASSPEVSSYNEQFF.